What follows are 16 T cell receptor beta chains derived from one specimen sequenced in a study of PD-L1 blockade in urothelial cancer. Here immunoSEQ multiplex PCR was the method, and the copy in TCRdb shows in-frame clones only, minus some. The sample comprises about 28,000 clones, around 75% of which are singletons, and roughly 1.9% rests with the top ten. Sequenced material: PBMCs, taken around atezolizumab (anti-PD-L1) treatment. The origin of the receptors is a man aged 45 to 65 with urothelial cancer.

The V call is TRBV5-6, the J call TRBJ1-2; D unresolved. The CDR3 covers 14 residues. Trimming removed 0 bases at V and 3 bases at J, with 9 bases between. Germline V gene sequence: CDR1 SGHDT, CDR2 YYEEEE. CDR3 nucleotides: TGTGCCAGCAGCTTGGGGTGGGCAGACTATGGCTACACCTTC. Residues: CASSLGWADYGYTF.

The chain carries TRBV9 and TRBJ1-1; the match to TRBD1 covers 9 bases. Germline CDR1 is SGDLS and CDR2 is YYNGEE. V shed 3 bases, J shed 1 base, and the junction held 1 base outside the gene matches. CDR3 length: 14 residues. The CDR3 nucleotides read TGTGCCAGCAGCGCGGGACAGGGGAACACTGAAGCTTTCTTT. Amino acids: CASSAGQGNTEAFF.

The V and J genes are TRBV18 and TRBJ1-2; D call uncertain. V was cut by 6 bases and J by 2 bases, with 10 bases left in between. The CDR3 totals 13 residues. Germline-derived CDR1 and CDR2 are KGHSH and LQKENI. CDR3 in DNA: TGTGCCAGCTCCCCGACGGAGAACTATGGCTACACCTTC. Amino acids: CASSPTENYGYTF.

The rearrangement joins TRBV19 to TRBJ2-5, with TRBD1 identical over 8 bases. V lost 1 base and J lost 5; bases outside the gene matches: 9. Germline loops: CDR1 LNHDA, CDR2 SQIVND (reference sequence). The CDR3 extends over 16 amino acids. The CDR3 protein is CASSIGSGQGLETQYF. CDR3 sequence (DNA): TGTGCCAGTAGTATAGGTTCAGGACAGGGTCTGGAGACCCAGTACTTC. Based on the CDR3 plus reference TRBV19 and TRBJ2-5, the full variable domain is DGGITQSPKYLFRKEGQNVTLSCEQNLNHDAMYWYRQDPGQGLRLIYYSQIVNDFQKGDIAEGYSVSREKKESFPLTVTSAQKNPTAFYLCASSIGSGQGLETQYFGPGTRLLVL.

The J gene is TRBJ2-7, the V gene TRBV29-1; 8 bases are shared with TRBD2. The CDR3 runs 14 residues. J was trimmed by 6 bases and V by 6 bases; bases with no gene match: 13. CDR1 is SQVTM and CDR2 is ANQGSEA in the germline V gene. CDR3 sequence: CSVAPSSGMSEQYF. The CDR3 bases are TGCAGCGTCGCCCCGAGTAGCGGGATGAGCGAGCAGTACTTC.

V and J are TRBV5-1 and TRBJ2-7; 10 positions agree with TRBD2. The germline gives CDR1 SGHRS, CDR2 YFSETQ. The CDR3 is made up of 17 amino acids. Trimming at V came to 4 bases and at J to 3 bases, leaving 13 bases not matched to a gene. The CDR3 DNA reads as TGCGCCAGCAGCCCGGCCGGACTAGCGGCCAACCTCTACGAGCAGTACTTC. As protein: CASSPAGLAANLYEQYF.

The chain carries TRBV11-1 and TRBJ2-1; 8 nucleotides match TRBD2. After removal of 3 bases from V and 7 bases from J, the junction contained 11 bases not matched to a gene. Germline lookup yields CDR1 SGHAT and CDR2 FQDESV (reference sequence). The CDR3 extends over 16 amino acids. CDR3: CASSFMGLGIRNEQFF. The CDR3 DNA is TGTGCCAGCAGCTTTATGGGACTAGGAATCAGAAATGAGCAGTTCTTC. Full variable domain (outside the CDR3, taken from reference TRBV11-1 and TRBJ2-1): EAEVAQSPRYKITEKSQAVAFWCDPISGHATLYWYRQILGQGPELLVQFQDESVVDDSQLPKDRFSAERLKGVDSTLKIQPAELGDSAMYLCASSFMGLGIRNEQFFGPGTRLTVL.

The chain is built from TRBV7-8 and TRBJ2-7, with 12 positions matching TRBD1. Germline assignment: CDR1 SGHVS and CDR2 FQNEAQ. J lost 1 base, V lost 2 bases, and 9 bases had no gene match. The CDR3 sequence is 18 residues long. CDR3 protein: CASSLRAPGQGASYEQYV. The CDR3 DNA reads TGTGCCAGCAGCTTAAGGGCTCCGGGACAGGGGGCGTCCTACGAGCAGTACGTC.

The gene calls are TRBV9 and TRBJ1-4; perhaps TRBD1 as D (5 bases). The germline V and J ends were trimmed by 0 bases and 4 bases, with 7 bases remaining between them. Germline V gives CDR1 SGDLS, CDR2 YYNGEE. This CDR3 comprises 14 residues. In DNA, the CDR3 is TGTGCCAGCAGCGTAGGGAGGGGTAATGAAAAACTGTTTTTT. Translated: CASSVGRGNEKLFF.

The gene calls are TRBV28 and TRBJ1-2; 7 nucleotides align to TRBD1. Germline-derived CDR1 and CDR2 are MDHEN and SYDVKM. The V gene end was trimmed by 8 bases and the J gene end by 5 bases; junction bases not matched to a gene: 8. The CDR3 is 13 amino acids. CDR3 bases: TGTGCCAGCTACACAGGGGAAGGTTATGGCTACACCTTC. As protein: CASYTGEGYGYTF.

The V call is TRBV6-4, the J call TRBJ2-2, with 7 nucleotides matching TRBD1. The V gene end was trimmed by 4 bases and the J gene end by 1 base; junction bases not matched to a gene: 0. Germline lookup yields CDR1 MRHNA and CDR2 SNTAGT. The CDR3 is 14 amino acids. CDR3 coding DNA: TGTGCCAGCAGTGGACAGGGGAACACCGGGGAGCTGTTTTTT. It translates to CASSGQGNTGELFF.

V gene TRBV5-8 combines with J gene TRBJ1-3, with 7 bases identical to TRBD1. CDR3 size: 14 residues. J lost 8 bases, V lost 3 bases, and 8 bases had no gene match. CDR1 and CDR2 (germline): SGHTS, YDEGEE. CDR3 DNA: TGTGCCAGCAGCTCGGGACCTAGGGGGCACACCATATATTTT. Protein: CASSSGPRGHTIYF.

The chain has TRBV9 and TRBJ2-1, with TRBD2 identical over 7 bases. Trimming cost V 0 bases and J 4 bases; bases outside gene matches: 10. CDR1 SGDLS and CDR2 YYNGEE come from the germline V gene. This CDR3 spans 17 amino acids. CDR3: CASSVEVRGGPYNEQFF. CDR3 coding DNA: TGTGCCAGCAGCGTAGAGGTTCGCGGGGGACCGTACAATGAGCAGTTCTTC. Based on the CDR3 plus reference TRBV9 and TRBJ2-1, the full variable domain is DSGVTQTPKHLITATGQRVTLRCSPRSGDLSVYWYQQSLDQGLQFLIQYYNGEERAKGNILERFSAQQFPDLHSELNLSSLELGDSALYFCASSVEVRGGPYNEQFFGPGTRLTVL.

V and J are TRBV10-3 and TRBJ1-5; D call uncertain. V lost 4 bases, J lost 9 bases, and 10 bases lay in between. Germline V gives CDR1 ENHRY, CDR2 SYGVKD. The length of the CDR3 is 12 residues. This CDR3 reads CAISGIYGPQHF. The CDR3 coding sequence is TGTGCCATCAGTGGAATCTACGGGCCCCAGCATTTT.

The sample holds a few counts of this clone. The chain employs TRBV27 and TRBJ1-2; 10 nucleotides align to TRBD1. The germline V gene has CDR1 MNHEY and CDR2 SMNVEV (reference sequence). Losses at the gene ends were 6 bases for V and 3 bases for J; bases not matched to a gene: 7. There are 15 residues in the CDR3. CDR3 bases: TGTGCCAGCAGCTCGGGACAGGGGTTAGACTATGGCTACACCTTC. The encoded protein is CASSSGQGLDYGYTF.

The V gene is TRBV11-1, the J gene TRBJ1-2; the D gene is possibly TRBD1 (6 bases). V was shortened by 4 bases and J by 8 bases, with 17 bases between the two germline ends. Germline V CDR1 and CDR2: SGHAT, FQDESV (reference sequence). The CDR3 loop spans 14 amino acids. The CDR3 reads CASSSFRTGSGYTF. The CDR3 DNA sequence: TGTGCCAGCAGCTCCTTCAGAACAGGGTCCGGCTACACCTTC.